This T cell receptor (beta chain) was obtained from a study of early T cells in non-severe SARS-CoV-2 infection. The wider study: Sequencing of unsorted whole blood was done on bulk RNA, leaving chains unpaired. Study-wide results and caveats: Matching with VDJdb favored anti-spike CD8 responses (missing private and CD4 specificities).

Attachment of unique molecular identifiers to individual cDNA molecules was performed. Each CDR3 protein gets one entry after TCRdb re-called the 5' RACE reads with MiXCR. This sample has about 33,000 distinct CDR3 sequences, with less than 6.5% found just once. The V end lost 1 base, the J end lost 1 base, and 9 bases lay between the germline ends. Germline CDR1 reads SGHTA; CDR2 reads FQGNSA. The CDR3 is 15 residues long. On this clonotype itself: What it binds is unknown.

The rearrangement uses TRBV7-2 and TRBJ2-3; tentative D call: TRBD2 (6 bases). Sample: whole blood. The TCR was taken from an adult who was a healthcare worker with PCR-confirmed SARS-CoV-2 infection or an uninfected control (not recorded which). The CDR3 sequence: CASSLGDSRTDTQYF. The CDR3 bases are TGTGCCAGCAGCTTAGGGGACTCCCGCACAGATACGCAGTATTTT. Using reference TRBV7-2 and TRBJ2-3 for the parts outside the CDR3, the full variable domain is GAGVSQSPSNKVTEKGKDVELRCDPISGHTALYWYRQSLGQGLEFLIYFQGNSAPDKSGLPSDRFSAERTGGSVSTLTIQRTQQEDSAVYLCASSLGDSRTDTQYFGPGTRLTVL.